This T cell receptor beta chain was sequenced during a study of blood T cells in healthy people across ages. Study-level findings and limits: Roughly linearly, TCR beta diversity per million T cells fell as age increased.

CDR1 and CDR2 (germline): DFQATT, SNEGSKA (reference sequence). The CDR3 has 15 amino acids. Trimming pared 0 bases from V and 3 bases from J, leaving 14 bases between. A note on this clonotype: Its specificity is unknown.

Sample-barcoded 5' priming and a J-beta primer mix drove a second PCR of 7 to 11 cycles. TCRdb reprocessed the 5' RACE reads with MiXCR, giving one entry per CDR3 protein. This table holds some 860,000 distinct CDR3 sequences, 56% found once. The sequence was obtained from a man aged 40-50 years in good health. The V gene is TRBV20-1, the J gene TRBJ1-1; tentatively, D is TRBD1 (5 bases). Sample: blood. The CDR3 nucleotides read TGCAGTGCTAGAGAAGGTCTGGGGGGGTACACTGAAGCTTTCTTT. Translated: CSAREGLGGYTEAFF.